This TCR beta chain is from a study of T cells in Graves' hyperthyroidism and ophthalmopathy. Study-wide background: Peripheral blood was taken when the disease was first diagnosed, before any treatment began. Study results and caveats: Model-based prediction identified ophthalmopathy a median roughly 6.1 months prior to its onset.

Trimming removed 5 bases from V and 1 base from J, with 9 bases in between. The length of the CDR3 is 12 residues. Germline CDR1 reads GTSNPN; CDR2 reads SVGIG (reference sequence). Amplified TCR beta CDR3 regions derived from RNA transcripts. The TCR CDR3 first-round RT-PCR relied on the HTBI primer set. TCRdb used MiXCR to reprocess the multiplex PCR reads, holding one entry per CDR3 protein. This table holds about 360,000 distinct CDR3 sequences, about 13% found once. Uncontrolled infection, other autoimmune disease, pregnancy and lactation each barred patients from inclusion. For the diagnoses, clinical symptoms, serum thyroxine and TRAb, thyroid ultrasound and orbital computed tomography were used. Many counts were recorded for this clonotype. Antigen specificity is unknown.

The origin of this receptor is a woman aged 18-35 years with Graves' hyperthyroidism. The sequencing input was blood. The chain has TRBV30 and TRBJ2-7; tentatively, D is TRBD1 (5 bases). The CDR3 DNA reads TGTGCCTGGGGGGCAGGGTCCTACGAGCAGTACTTC. Translating it yields CAWGAGSYEQYF.